The 10 T cell receptor beta chains given below trace back to one sample, sequenced in a study of CD8+ T cells in alopecia areata. Extracted from the samples, RNA was reverse transcribed into cDNA to serve as the sequencing template. Only in-frame clones appear in the TCRdb table, and some are missing; sequencing was by immunoSEQ multiplex PCR. The table lists 150,000 to 200,000 clones, around 58% of them singletons, with around an eighth in the top ten. This sample's treatment: oral pan-JAK inhibitor, 5-10 mg twice daily. The sequenced sample was CD8+ T cells sorted from blood, obtained at week 24, from a patient treated with tofacitinib. These receptors were collected from a human donor with alopecia areata.

The chain uses TRBV10-3 and TRBJ2-3; 7 positions match TRBD2. V trimming: 4 bases; J trimming: 14 bases; junction bases outside the gene matches: 9. This CDR3 has 12 residues. CDR1 and CDR2 from the germline V gene are ENHRY and SYGVKD. The CDR3 DNA follows: TGTGCCATCAGTGGGCTAGCGGACGAGTGGTATTTT. This sequence encodes CAISGLADEWYF.

This clone was observed a few times. The chain combines TRBV4-2 with TRBJ2-2, with TRBD2 matching 8 bases. Germline V gene sequence: CDR1 LGHNA, CDR2 YNFKEQ. The CDR3 has 17 amino acids. After removal of 0 bases from V and 0 bases from J, the junction contained 3 bases not matched to a gene. CDR3: CASSQDTSGPNTGELFF. Here the CDR3 DNA reads TGTGCCAGCAGCCAAGATACTAGCGGCCCGAACACCGGGGAGCTGTTTTTT.

This clone has more than one count but fewer than ten. The rearrangement uses TRBV10-3 and TRBJ1-2; D remains ambiguous. The V end was cut by 5 bases, the J end by 4 bases, with 20 bases between. There are 16 residues in the CDR3. Germline V gene data show CDR1 as ENHRY and CDR2 as SYGVKD. For the CDR3, the DNA is TGTGCCATCAGTCCGAGGGTTGACGGAAGCCTCTATGGCTACACCTTC. Protein sequence: CAISPRVDGSLYGYTF.

The V gene is TRBV30, the J gene TRBJ1-2; possible D gene TRBD1, 6 bases. There are 12 residues in the CDR3. V was cut by 8 bases and J by 7 bases, with 17 bases left in between. The V gene's germline CDR1 is GTSNPN and CDR2 SVGIG (reference sequence). In DNA form, the CDR3 reads TGTGCCCTACAGGGAGTAGGGGGTGGCTACACCTTC. Translating it yields CALQGVGGGYTF.

This clone was found a few times. V and J are TRBV6-5 and TRBJ2-7; D is possibly TRBD1 (6 bases). This CDR3 has 15 amino acids. The germline V gene encodes CDR1 MNHEY and CDR2 SVGAGI. The V end lost 0 bases, the J end lost 3 bases, and 12 bases lay between the germline ends. CDR3 nucleotide sequence: TGTGCCAGCAGTTACTCCCCCGACAGGAACTACGAGCAGTACTTC. Amino acid sequence: CASSYSPDRNYEQYF.

This chain joins TRBV29-1 and TRBJ2-7; 9 bases agree with TRBD1. Germline lookup yields CDR1 SQVTM and CDR2 ANQGSEA. CDR3 size: 12 residues. The trim removed 7 bases at V and 6 bases at J, leaving 7 bases unmatched. CDR3: CSAGTGQTEQYF. The DNA for the CDR3 is TGCAGCGCTGGGACAGGGCAAACCGAGCAGTACTTC.

V and J are TRBV2 and TRBJ1-4; D is undetermined. Germline V CDR1 and CDR2: SNHLY, FYNNEI. This CDR3 is built from 14 residues. The germline V and J ends were trimmed by 2 bases and 6 bases, with 10 bases remaining between them. CDR3 coding DNA: TGTGCCAGCAGTGAAATGGGCGGATATGAAAAACTGTTTTTT. Protein: CASSEMGGYEKLFF.

J is TRBJ1-1 and V is TRBV6-1; 8 nucleotides line up with TRBD1. CDR1 MNHNS and CDR2 SASEGT come from the germline V gene. V lost 1 base to trimming and J lost 5 bases; unmatched junction nucleotides: 15. The length of the CDR3 is 18 residues. The CDR3 DNA reads as TGTGCCAGCAGTGAAGATCCCCCCGGACAGGGCAGGTGGACTGAAGCTTTCTTT. Protein sequence: CASSEDPPGQGRWTEAFF.

This clone was counted between two and nine times. The chain joins TRBV5-1 to TRBJ1-2; D not resolved. Germline CDR1 is SGHRS and CDR2 is YFSETQ. The CDR3 contains 11 residues. The V end lost 10 bases, the J end lost 8 bases, and 15 bases lay between the germline ends. The chain's CDR3 is CAVPSPSGYTF. The CDR3 DNA reads TGCGCCGTCCCCAGCCCTTCGGGCTACACCTTC. Filled out from reference TRBV5-1 and TRBJ1-2, the complete variable domain reads KAGVTQTPRYLIKTRGQQVTLSCSPISGHRSVSWYQQTPGQGLQFLFEYFSETQRNKGNFPGRFSGRQFSNSRSEMNVSTLELGDSALYLCAVPSPSGYTFGSGTRLTVV.

The V and J genes are TRBV7-9 and TRBJ2-3; D unclear. Germline CDR1 SEHNR, CDR2 FQNEAQ (reference sequence). V dropped 3 bases and J dropped 6 bases, with 7 bases sitting between them. The CDR3 sequence is 12 residues long. The CDR3 sequence: CASSLLGDTQYF. The DNA of the CDR3 is TGTGCCAGCAGCTTGCTAGGTGATACGCAGTATTTT.